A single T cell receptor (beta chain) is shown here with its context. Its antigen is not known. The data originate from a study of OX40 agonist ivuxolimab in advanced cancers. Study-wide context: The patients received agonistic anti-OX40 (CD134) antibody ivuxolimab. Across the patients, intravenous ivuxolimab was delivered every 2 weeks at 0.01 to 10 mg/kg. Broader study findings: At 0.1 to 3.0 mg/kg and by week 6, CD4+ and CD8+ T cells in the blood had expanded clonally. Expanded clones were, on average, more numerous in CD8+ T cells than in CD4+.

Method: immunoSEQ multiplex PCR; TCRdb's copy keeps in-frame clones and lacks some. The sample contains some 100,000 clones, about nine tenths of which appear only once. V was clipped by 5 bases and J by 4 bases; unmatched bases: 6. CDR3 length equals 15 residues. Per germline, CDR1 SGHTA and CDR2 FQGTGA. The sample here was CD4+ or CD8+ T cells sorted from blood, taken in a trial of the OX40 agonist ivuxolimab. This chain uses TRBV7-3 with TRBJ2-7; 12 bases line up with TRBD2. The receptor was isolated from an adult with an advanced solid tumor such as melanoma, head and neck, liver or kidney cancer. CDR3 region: CASSPSSGRVYEQYF. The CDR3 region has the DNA TGTGCCAGCAGCCCTTCTAGCGGGAGGGTTTACGAGCAGTACTTC.